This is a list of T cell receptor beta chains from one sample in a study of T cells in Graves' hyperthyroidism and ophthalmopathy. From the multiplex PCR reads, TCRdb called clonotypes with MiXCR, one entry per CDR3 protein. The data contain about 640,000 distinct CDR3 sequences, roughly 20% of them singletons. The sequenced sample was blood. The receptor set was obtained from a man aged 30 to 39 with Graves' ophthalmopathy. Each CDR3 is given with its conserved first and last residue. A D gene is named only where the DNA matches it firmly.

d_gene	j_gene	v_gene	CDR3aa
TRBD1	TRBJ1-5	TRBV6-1	CASSATGALNQPQHF
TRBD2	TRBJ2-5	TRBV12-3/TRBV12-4	CASSLWLAGGGETQYF
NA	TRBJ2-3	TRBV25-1	CASSEVNGITDTQYF
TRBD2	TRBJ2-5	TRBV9	CASSEGLAGYETQYF
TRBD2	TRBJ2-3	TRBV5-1	CASSLGGVSSDTQYF
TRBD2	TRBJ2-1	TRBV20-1	CSARIGLAGGDYNEQFF
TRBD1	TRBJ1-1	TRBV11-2	CASSLRGRRTEAFF
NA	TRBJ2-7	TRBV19	CATALQPSGEQYF
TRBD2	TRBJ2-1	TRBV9	CASSDGLAVYNEQFF
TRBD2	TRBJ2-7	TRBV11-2	CASSLDPAGGGEQYF
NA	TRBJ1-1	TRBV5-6	CASSQGIKEAFF
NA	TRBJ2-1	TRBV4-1	CASSQDSAPYNEQFF
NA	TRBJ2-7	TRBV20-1	CSATGASAYEQYF
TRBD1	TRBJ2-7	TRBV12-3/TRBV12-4	CASSARQGSYEQYF
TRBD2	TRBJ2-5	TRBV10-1	CASRPPVIAGTQETQYF
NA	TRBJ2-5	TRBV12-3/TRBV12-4	CASNRGAYQETQYF
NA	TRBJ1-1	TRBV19	CASSALEGTEAFF
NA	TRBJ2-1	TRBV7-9	CASSHRDRDNEQFF
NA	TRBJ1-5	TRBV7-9	CASSVQASNQPQHF
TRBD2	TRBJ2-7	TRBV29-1	CSVADAGEWPYEQYF
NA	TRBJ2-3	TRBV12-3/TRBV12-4	CASSLAPQQGTDTQYF
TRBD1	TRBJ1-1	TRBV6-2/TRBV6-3	CASSKLRGRGDTEAFF
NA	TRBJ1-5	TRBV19	CASSMWFGTSNQPQHF
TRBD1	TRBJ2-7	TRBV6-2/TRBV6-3	CASSYPGQGYYEQYF
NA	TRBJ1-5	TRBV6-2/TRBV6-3	CASSYGPVVDQPQHF
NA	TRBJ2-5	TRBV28	CASSPWVLYQETQYF
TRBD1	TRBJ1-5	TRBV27	CASSTGAGQPQHF
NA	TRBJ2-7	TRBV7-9	CASSLVVGDEQYF
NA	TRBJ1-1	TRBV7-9	CASSLVRPNTEAFF
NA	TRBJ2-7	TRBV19	CASSIGGRSEQYF
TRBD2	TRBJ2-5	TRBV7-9	CASSLGLTGLAKETQYF
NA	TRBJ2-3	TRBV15	CATSRDRVDTQYF
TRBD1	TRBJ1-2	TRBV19	CASTWQGAHGYTF
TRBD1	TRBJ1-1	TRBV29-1	CSVESPTGGLRNTEAFF
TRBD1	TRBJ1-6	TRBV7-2	CASSFLTGGNSPLHF
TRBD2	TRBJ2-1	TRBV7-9	CASSQTGTSSTHEQFF
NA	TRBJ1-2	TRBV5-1	CASSLFPDPTNYGYTF
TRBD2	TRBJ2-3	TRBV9	CASSARLAGEGTQYF
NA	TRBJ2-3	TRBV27	CASSLSSWDTQYF
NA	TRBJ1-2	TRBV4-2	CASSQDTQGNYGYTF
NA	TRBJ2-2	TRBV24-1	CATWDGGTGELFF
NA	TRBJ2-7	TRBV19	CASSIDPRDEQYF
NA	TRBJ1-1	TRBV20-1	CSADPGQRSNTEAFF
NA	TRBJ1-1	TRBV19	CASSMMDNTEAFF
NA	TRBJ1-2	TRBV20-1	CSASGGAGYTF
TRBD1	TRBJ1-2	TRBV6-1	CASSLGQGNYGYTF
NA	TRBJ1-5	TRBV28	CASTIQGWGQPQHF
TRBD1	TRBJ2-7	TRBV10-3	CAIRVPGQGNQRYEQYF
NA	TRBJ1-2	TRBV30	CAWRALGSYTF
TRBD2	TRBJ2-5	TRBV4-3	CASSQGLVAGDWGETQYF